The clone carrying this T cell receptor (beta chain) has a count of ten or more. The sample comes from a study of Graves' ophthalmopathy and Graves' hyperthyroidism. Isolation of PBMCs was performed using around 9.1 ml of fresh peripheral blood. Trimming stripped 5 bases from V and 5 bases from J, with 13 bases between. The CDR3 covers 13 residues. Germline V gene sequence: CDR1 SGHVS, CDR2 FNYEAQ. Researchers took RNA transcripts and amplified TCR beta CDR3 regions from them. Second-round multiplex PCR came after a first-round RT-PCR that employed HTBI primers. TCRdb re-called the multiplex PCR reads with MiXCR, one entry per CDR3 protein. The sample yields 300,000 to 400,000 distinct CDR3 sequences, under 20% seen once.

V and J are TRBV7-6 and TRBJ2-7; no definite D call. Sequencing input: peripheral blood. The clonotype originates from an adult man with Graves' ophthalmopathy. This CDR3 reads CASSPTSGDEQYF. For the CDR3, the DNA is TGTGCCAGCAGCCCGACATCGGGCGACGAGCAGTACTTC. Full variable domain (remainder filled in from reference TRBV7-6 and TRBJ2-7): GAGVSQSPRYKVTKRGQDVALRCDPISGHVSLYWYRQALGQGPEFLTYFNYEAQQDKSGLPNDRFSAERPEGSISTLTIQRTEQRDSAMYRCASSPTSGDEQYFGPGTRLTVT.